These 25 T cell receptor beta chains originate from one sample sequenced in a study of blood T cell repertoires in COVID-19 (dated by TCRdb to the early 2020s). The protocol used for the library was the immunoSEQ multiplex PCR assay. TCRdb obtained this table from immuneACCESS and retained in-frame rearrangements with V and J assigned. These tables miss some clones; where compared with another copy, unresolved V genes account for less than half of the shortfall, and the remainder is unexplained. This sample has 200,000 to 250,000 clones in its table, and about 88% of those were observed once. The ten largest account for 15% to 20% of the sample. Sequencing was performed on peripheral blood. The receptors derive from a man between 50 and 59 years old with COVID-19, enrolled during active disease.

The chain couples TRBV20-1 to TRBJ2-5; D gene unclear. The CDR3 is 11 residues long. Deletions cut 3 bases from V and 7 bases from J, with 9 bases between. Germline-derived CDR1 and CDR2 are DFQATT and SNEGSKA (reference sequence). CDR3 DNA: TGCAGTGCTAGTGTCGGTGGGACCCAGTACTTC. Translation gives CSASVGGTQYF.

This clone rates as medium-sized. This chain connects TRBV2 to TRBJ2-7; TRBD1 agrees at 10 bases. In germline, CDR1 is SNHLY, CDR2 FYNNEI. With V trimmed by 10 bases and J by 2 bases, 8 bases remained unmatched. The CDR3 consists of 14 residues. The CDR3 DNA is TGTGCCATCCAAGACAGGGGGCGCCCCTACGAGCAGTACTTC. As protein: CAIQDRGRPYEQYF.

CDR3 DNA: TGTGCCAGCAGCGTACAGGGGACTAGCGGGAACAATGAGCAGTTCTTC. The encoded protein is CASSVQGTSGNNEQFF. This chain joins TRBV9 and TRBJ2-1; TRBD2 agrees at 13 bases. The CDR3 is 16 amino acids. From germline, CDR1 is SGDLS and CDR2 YYNGEE. Germline trimming cut 1 base from V and 5 bases from J; bases unmatched to any gene: 3. The full variable domain, its missing parts supplied by reference TRBV9 and TRBJ2-1, is DSGVTQTPKHLITATGQRVTLRCSPRSGDLSVYWYQQSLDQGLQFLIQYYNGEERAKGNILERFSAQQFPDLHSELNLSSLELGDSALYFCASSVQGTSGNNEQFFGPGTRLTVL.

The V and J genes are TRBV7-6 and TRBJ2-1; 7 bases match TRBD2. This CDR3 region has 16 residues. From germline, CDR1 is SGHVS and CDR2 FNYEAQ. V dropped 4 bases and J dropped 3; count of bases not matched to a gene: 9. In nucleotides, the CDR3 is TGTGCCAGCAGCTCCCGCCCCAGCGGGAACTACAATGAGCAGTTCTTC. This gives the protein CASSSRPSGNYNEQFF.

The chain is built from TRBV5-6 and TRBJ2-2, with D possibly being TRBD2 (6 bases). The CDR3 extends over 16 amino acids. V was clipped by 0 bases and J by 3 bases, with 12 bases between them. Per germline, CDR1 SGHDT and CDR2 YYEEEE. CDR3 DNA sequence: TGTGCCAGCAGCTTGGACGGGGGACGATACACCGGGGAGCTGTTTTTT. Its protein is CASSLDGGRYTGELFF.

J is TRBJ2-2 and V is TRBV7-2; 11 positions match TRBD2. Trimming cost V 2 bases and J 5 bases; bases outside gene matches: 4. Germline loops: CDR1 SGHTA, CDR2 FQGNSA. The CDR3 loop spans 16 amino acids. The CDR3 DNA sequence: TGTGCCAGCAGCTTACCTAGCGGGAGGTTAACCGGGGAGCTGTTTTTT. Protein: CASSLPSGRLTGELFF. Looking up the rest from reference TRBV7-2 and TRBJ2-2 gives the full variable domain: GAGVSQSPSNKVTEKGKDVELRCDPISGHTALYWYRQSLGQGLEFLIYFQGNSAPDKSGLPSDRFSAERTGGSVSTLTIQRTQQEDSAVYLCASSLPSGRLTGELFFGEGSRLTVL.

CDR3 bases: TGCGCCAGCAGCCAAGCAGACAGGGTGGGGACTGAAGCTTTCTTT. This gives the protein CASSQADRVGTEAFF. V and J are TRBV4-3 and TRBJ1-1, with 7 bases fitting TRBD1. The trim removed 1 base at V and 5 bases at J, leaving 7 bases unmatched. This CDR3 spans 15 amino acids. Germline V lookup: CDR1 LGHNA, CDR2 YSLEER.

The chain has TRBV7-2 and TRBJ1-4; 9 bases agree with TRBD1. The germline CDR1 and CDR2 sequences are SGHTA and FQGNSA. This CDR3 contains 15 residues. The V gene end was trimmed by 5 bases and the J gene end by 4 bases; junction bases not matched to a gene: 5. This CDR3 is CASSLTGGFNEKLFF. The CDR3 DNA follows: TGTGCCAGCAGCCTCACAGGGGGCTTTAATGAAAAACTGTTTTTT.

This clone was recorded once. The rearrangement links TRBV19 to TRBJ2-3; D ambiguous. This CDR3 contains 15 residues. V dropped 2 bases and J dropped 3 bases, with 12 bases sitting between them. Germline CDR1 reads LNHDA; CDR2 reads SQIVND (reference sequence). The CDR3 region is CASSITRLTTDTQYF. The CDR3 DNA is TGTGCCAGTAGTATAACCCGATTAACAACAGATACGCAGTATTTT.

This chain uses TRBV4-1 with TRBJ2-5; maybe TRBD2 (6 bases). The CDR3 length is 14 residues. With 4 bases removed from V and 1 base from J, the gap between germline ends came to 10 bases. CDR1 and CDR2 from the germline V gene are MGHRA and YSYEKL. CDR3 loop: CASSPGTLQETQYF. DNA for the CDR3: TGCGCCAGCAGCCCGGGGACTCTCCAAGAGACCCAGTACTTC.

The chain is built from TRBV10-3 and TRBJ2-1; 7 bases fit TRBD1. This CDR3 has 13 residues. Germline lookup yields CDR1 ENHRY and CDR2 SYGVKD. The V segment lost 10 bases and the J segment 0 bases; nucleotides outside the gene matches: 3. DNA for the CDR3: TGTGCCAGCCGGGACAGCTCCTACAATGAGCAGTTCTTC. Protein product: CASRDSSYNEQFF.

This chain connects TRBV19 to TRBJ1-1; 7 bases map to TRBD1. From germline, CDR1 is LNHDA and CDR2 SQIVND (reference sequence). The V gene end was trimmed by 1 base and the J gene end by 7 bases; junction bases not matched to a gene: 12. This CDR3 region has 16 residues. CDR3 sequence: CASSIVLTGMMGEAFF. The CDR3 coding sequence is TGTGCCAGTAGTATAGTCCTGACAGGGATGATGGGTGAAGCTTTCTTT.

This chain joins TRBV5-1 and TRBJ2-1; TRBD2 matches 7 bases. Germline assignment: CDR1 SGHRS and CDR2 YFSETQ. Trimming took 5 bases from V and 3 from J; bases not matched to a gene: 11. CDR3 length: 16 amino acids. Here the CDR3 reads CASSTAGTGIYNEQFF. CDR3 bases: TGCGCCAGCAGTACAGCGGGGACCGGGATCTACAATGAGCAGTTCTTC.

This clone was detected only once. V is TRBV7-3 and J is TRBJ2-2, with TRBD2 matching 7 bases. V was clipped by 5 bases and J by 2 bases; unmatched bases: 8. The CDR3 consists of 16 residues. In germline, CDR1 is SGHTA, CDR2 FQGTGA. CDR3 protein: CASSLMPSGNTGELFF. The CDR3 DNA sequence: TGTGCCAGCAGCCTTATGCCTAGCGGTAACACCGGGGAGCTGTTTTTT.

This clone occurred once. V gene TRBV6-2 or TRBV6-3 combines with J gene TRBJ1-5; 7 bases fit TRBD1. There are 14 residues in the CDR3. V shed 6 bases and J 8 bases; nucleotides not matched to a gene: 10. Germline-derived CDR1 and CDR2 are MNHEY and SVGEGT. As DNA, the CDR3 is TGTGCCAGCAGCAGACAGGGTATGGTTGAGCCCCAGCATTTT. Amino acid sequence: CASSRQGMVEPQHF.

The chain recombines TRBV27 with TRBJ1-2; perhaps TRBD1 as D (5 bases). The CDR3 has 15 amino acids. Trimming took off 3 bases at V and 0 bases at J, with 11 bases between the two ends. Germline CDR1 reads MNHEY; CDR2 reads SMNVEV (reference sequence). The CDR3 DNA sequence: TGTGCCAGCAGTTTTGCAAGGGACTCTAACTATGGCTACACCTTC. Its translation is CASSFARDSNYGYTF.

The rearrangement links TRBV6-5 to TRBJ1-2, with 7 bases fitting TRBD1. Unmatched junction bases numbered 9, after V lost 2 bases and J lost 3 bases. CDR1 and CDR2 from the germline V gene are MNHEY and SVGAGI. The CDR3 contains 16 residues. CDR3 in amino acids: CASSYIRGISYYGYTF. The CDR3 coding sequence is TGTGCCAGCAGTTACATCAGGGGGATTTCGTACTATGGCTACACCTTC.

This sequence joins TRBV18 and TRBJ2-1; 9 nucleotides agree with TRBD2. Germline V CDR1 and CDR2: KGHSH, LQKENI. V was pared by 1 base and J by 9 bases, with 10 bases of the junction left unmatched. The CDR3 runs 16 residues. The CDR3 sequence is CASSPQVRGGRGEQFF. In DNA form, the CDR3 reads TGTGCCAGCTCACCACAGGTGCGGGGGGGCCGTGGTGAGCAGTTCTTC.

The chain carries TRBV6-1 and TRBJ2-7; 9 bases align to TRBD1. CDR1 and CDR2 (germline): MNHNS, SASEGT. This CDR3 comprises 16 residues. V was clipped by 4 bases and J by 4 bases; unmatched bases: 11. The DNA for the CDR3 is TGTGCCAGCAGTGTTCAGACTCCGGGACAGGGTTACGAGCAGTACTTC. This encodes CASSVQTPGQGYEQYF.

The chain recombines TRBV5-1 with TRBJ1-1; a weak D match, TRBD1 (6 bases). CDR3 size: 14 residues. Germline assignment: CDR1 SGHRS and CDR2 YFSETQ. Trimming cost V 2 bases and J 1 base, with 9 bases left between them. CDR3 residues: CASSFRGANTEAFF. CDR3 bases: TGCGCCAGCAGCTTTCGGGGGGCGAACACTGAAGCTTTCTTT.

The CDR3 bases are TGCGCCAGCAGACCTACCGGGAACACTGAAGCTTTCTTT. It codes for CASRPTGNTEAFF. The chain recombines TRBV5-1 with TRBJ1-1, with D unresolved. CDR3 length equals 13 residues. Trimming shortened V by 5 bases and J by 1 base, and 9 bases separated the two germline ends. Germline assignment: CDR1 SGHRS and CDR2 YFSETQ.

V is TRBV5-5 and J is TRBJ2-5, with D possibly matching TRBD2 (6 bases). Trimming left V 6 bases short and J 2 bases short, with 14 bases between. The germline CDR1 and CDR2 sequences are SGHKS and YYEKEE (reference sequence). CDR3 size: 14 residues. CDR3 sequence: CASTRAGSQETQYF. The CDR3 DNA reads TGTGCCAGCACTCGTGCGGGGTCGCAAGAGACCCAGTACTTC.

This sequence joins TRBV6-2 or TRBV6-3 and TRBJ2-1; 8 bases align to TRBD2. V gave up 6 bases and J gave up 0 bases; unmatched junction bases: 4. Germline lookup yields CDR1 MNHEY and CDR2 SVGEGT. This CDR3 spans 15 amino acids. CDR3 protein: CASSRAGASYNEQFF. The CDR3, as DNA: TGTGCCAGCAGCCGAGCGGGGGCCTCCTACAATGAGCAGTTCTTC.

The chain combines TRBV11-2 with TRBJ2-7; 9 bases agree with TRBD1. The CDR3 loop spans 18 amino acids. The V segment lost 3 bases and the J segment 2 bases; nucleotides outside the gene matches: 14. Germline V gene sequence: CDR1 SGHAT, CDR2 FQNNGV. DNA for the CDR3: TGTGCCAGCAGCTTCCGCATCGGGACAGGGCAAAATCCCTACGAGCAGTACTTC. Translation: CASSFRIGTGQNPYEQYF.

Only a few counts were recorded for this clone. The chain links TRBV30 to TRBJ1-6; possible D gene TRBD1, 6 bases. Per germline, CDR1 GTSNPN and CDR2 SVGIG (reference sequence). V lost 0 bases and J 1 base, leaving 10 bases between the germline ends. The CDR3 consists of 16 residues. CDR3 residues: CAWSVGGASYNSPLHF. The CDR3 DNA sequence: TGTGCCTGGAGTGTAGGGGGGGCTTCCTATAATTCACCCCTCCACTTT. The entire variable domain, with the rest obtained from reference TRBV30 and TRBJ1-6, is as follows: SQTIHQWPATLVQPVGSPLSLECTVEGTSNPNLYWYRQAAGRGLQLLFYSVGIGQISSEVPQNLSASRPQDRQFILSSKKLLLSDSGFYLCAWSVGGASYNSPLHFGNGTRLTVT.